Described below is a single T cell receptor (beta chain) sequence and its context. TCRdb keeps only in-frame clones here, not all; method: immunoSEQ multiplex PCR. Here the sample spans about 160,000 clones, approximately 90% being singletons. The data were taken from a study of blood T cell repertoires in COVID-19. The germline CDR1 and CDR2 sequences are MRHNA and SNTAGT. V lost 5 bases and J lost 4; bases outside the gene matches: 5. The CDR3 length is 14 residues. Sequenced input: peripheral blood. The TCR was taken from a woman aged 55-69 years who had recovered from COVID-19. The chain couples TRBV6-4 to TRBJ2-3; 8 nucleotides align to TRBD2. CDR3 residues: CASSSGLDPDTQYF. The CDR3 DNA reads as TGTGCCAGCAGTTCGGGACTAGACCCAGATACGCAGTATTTT.